The 2 T cell receptor beta chains given below trace back to one sample, sequenced in a study of cytomegalovirus exposure and HLA in healthy donors. Amplification used 60 Vbeta primers and 13 Jbeta primers. Assay: immunoSEQ multiplex PCR; the TCRdb copy retains only in-frame clones and omits some. The data contain roughly 90,000 clones, over 65% of them singletons. Specimen: PBMCs. The receptor source for this set is a woman between 40 and 50 years old in good health and CMV-seropositive.

The chain employs TRBV30 and TRBJ1-6; D is uncertain. CDR3 length: 13 amino acids. From germline, CDR1 is GTSNPN and CDR2 SVGIG (reference sequence). The CDR3 DNA is TGTGTTCCCTCAGGACGGGGTAATTCACCCCTCCACTTT. This codes for CVPSGRGNSPLHF.

This clone was counted between two and nine times. The gene calls are TRBV5-4 and TRBJ2-4; D is perhaps TRBD1 (5 bases). The CDR3 length is 13 residues. The germline gives CDR1 SGHNT, CDR2 YYREEE (reference sequence). Trimming cost V 4 bases and J 7 bases, with 12 bases left between them. The CDR3 DNA reads TGTGCCAGCAGCCCCCGACAGAAGAACATTCAGTACTTC. Its translation: CASSPRQKNIQYF.